This T cell receptor beta chain was sequenced in a study of cytomegalovirus exposure and HLA in healthy donors. Points from the study as a whole: For cytomegalovirus status, the classifier reportedly gave diagnoses with high specificity and sensitivity. What a later analysis reportedly showed was that an Asian-associated ancestry cluster had fewer N-insertions than the approximately 720-donor mean. Researchers reported that a few CMV-associated chains were confirmed in vitro as CMV antigen-specific.

Details on this clone: The antigen is unknown.

The study ran its PCR with 60 Vbeta and 13 Jbeta primers. Method: immunoSEQ multiplex PCR; TCRdb's copy keeps in-frame clones and lacks some. The repertoire holds some 150,000 clones, roughly 77% seen once, with 1.5% to 2% in the top ten. Sequences were obtained from PBMCs. The receptor was derived from a woman aged 25-40 years in good health and CMV-seronegative.

The CDR3 DNA follows: TGTGCCATCAGTGGGGGGACAGGGATACAGGAGACCCAGTACTTC. This translates into CAISGGTGIQETQYF. The chain has TRBV10-3 and TRBJ2-5; 9 bases map to TRBD1. V trimming: 4 bases; J trimming: 5 bases; junction bases outside the gene matches: 8. Germline V CDR1 and CDR2: ENHRY, SYGVKD. The CDR3 extends over 15 amino acids.